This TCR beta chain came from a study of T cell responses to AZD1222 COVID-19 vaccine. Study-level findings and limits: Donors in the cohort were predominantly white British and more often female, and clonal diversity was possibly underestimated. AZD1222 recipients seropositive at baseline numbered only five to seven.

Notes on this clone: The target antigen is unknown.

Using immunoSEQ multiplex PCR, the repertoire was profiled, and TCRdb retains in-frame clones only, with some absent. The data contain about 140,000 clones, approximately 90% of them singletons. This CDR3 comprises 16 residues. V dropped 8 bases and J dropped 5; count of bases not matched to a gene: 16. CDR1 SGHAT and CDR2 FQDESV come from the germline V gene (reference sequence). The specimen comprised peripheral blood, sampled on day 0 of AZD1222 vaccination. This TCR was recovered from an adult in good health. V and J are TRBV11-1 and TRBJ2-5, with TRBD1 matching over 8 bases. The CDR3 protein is CASQTGQGIIPETQYF. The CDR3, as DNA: TGTGCCAGCCAAACCGGACAGGGAATTATACCTGAGACCCAGTACTTC.